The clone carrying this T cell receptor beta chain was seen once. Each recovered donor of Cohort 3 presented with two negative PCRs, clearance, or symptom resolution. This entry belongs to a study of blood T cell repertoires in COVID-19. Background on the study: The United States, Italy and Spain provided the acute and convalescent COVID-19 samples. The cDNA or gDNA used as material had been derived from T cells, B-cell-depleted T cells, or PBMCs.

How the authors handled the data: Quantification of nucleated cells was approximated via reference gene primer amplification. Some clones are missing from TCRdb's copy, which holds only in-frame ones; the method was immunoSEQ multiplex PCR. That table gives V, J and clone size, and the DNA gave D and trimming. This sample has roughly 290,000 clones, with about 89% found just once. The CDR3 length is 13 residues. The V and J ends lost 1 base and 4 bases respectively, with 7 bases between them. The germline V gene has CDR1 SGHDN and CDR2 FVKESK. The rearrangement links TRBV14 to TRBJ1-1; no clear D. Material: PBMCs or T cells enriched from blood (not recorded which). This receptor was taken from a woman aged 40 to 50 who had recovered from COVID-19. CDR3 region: CASSQVGGTEAFF. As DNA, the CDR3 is TGTGCCAGCAGCCAAGTTGGAGGCACTGAAGCTTTCTTT.